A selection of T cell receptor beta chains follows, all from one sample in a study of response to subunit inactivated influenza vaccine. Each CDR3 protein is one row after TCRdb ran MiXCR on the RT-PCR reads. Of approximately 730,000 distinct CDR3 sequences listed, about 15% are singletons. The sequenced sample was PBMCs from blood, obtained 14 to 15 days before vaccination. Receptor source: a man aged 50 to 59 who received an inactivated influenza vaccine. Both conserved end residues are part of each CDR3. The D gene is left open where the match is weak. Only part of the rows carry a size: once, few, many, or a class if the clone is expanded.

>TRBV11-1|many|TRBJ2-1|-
CASSLVSVGRTYRSNEQFF
TGTGCCAGCAGCTTAGTAAGCGTGGGCAGAACCTATCGCTCCAATGAGCAGTTCTTC
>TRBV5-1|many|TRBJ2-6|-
CASSFGGSGANVLTF
TGCGCCAGCAGCTTCGGAGGGTCTGGGGCCAACGTCCTGACTTTC
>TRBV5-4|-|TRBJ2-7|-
CASSVQEYNYEQYF
TGTGCCAGCAGCGTGCAGGAATACAACTACGAGCAGTACTTC
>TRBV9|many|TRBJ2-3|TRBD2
CASSISGSTQYF
TGTGCCAGCAGCATAAGCGGGAGTACGCAGTATTTT
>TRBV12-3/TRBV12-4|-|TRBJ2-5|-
CASSLLQGKETQYF
TGTGCCAGCAGTTTACTACAGGGAAAAGAGACCCAGTACTTC
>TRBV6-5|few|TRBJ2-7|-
CASSYAGEQYF
TGTGCCAGCAGTTACGCGGGTGAGCAGTACTTC
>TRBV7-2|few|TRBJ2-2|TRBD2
CASSLRSGGYTGELFF
TGTGCCAGCAGCTTACGGTCGGGGGGATACACCGGGGAGCTGTTTTTT
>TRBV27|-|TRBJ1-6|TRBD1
CASNSQGARASPLHF
TGTGCCAGCAACTCACAGGGGGCGAGAGCTTCACCCCTCCACTTT
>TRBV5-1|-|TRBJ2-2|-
CASSSTWGATGELFF
TGCGCCAGCAGCTCGACCTGGGGGGCCACCGGGGAGCTGTTTTTT
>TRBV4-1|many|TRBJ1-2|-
CASSQGPGSNYGYTF
TGCGCCAGCAGCCAAGGGCCGGGATCTAACTATGGCTACACCTTC
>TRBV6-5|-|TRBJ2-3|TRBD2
CASSLGVVAGADTRYF
TGTGCCAGCAGTTTGGGAGTGGTAGCGGGAGCAGATACGCGGTATTTT
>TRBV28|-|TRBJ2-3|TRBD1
CASSMTGLTDTQYF
TGTGCCAGCAGTATGACAGGGTTGACAGATACGCAGTATTTT
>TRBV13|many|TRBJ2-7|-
CASSLRDGNYEQYF
TGTGCCAGCAGCCTTAGGGACGGGAACTACGAGCAGTACTTC
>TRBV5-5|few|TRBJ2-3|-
CASSLYSGRTDTQYF
TGTGCCAGCAGCTTGTATAGCGGCCGCACAGATACGCAGTATTTT
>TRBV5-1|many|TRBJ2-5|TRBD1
CASSLGQGKETQYF
TGCGCCAGCAGCTTAGGACAGGGGAAAGAGACCCAGTACTTC
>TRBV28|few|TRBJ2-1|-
CASRLPSTIPYNEQFF
TGTGCCAGCAGGCTACCGTCGACTATTCCCTACAATGAGCAGTTCTTC
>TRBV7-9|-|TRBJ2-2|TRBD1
CASGDSPNTGELFF
TGTGCCAGCGGGGACAGCCCGAACACCGGGGAGCTGTTTTTT
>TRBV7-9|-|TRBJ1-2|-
CASSNTGNYGYTF
TGTGCCAGCAGCAATACAGGAAACTATGGCTACACCTTC
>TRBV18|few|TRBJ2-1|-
CASSPNNPLNEQFF
TGTGCCAGCTCACCAAACAACCCCCTTAATGAGCAGTTCTTC
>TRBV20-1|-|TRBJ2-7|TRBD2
CSASIAGGLYEQYF
TGCAGTGCTAGCATAGCGGGAGGTTTGTACGAGCAGTACTTC
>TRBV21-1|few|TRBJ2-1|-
CASSILQGAENEQFF
TGTGCCAGCAGCATCTTACAGGGGGCGGAGAATGAGCAGTTCTTC
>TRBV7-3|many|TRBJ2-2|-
CASRRASNTGELFF
TGTGCCAGTCGGAGGGCATCGAACACCGGGGAGCTGTTTTTT
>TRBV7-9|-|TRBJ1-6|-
CASSLGNSTPLHF
TGTGCCAGCAGCTTAGGGAACAGTACACCCCTCCACTTT
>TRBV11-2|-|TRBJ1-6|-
CASSSHGRDGSPLHF
TGTGCCAGCAGCTCGCACGGCAGGGATGGTTCACCCCTCCACTTT
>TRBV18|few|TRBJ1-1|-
CASLPSRMNTEAFF
TGTGCCAGCTTACCCTCGAGGATGAACACTGAAGCTTTCTTT
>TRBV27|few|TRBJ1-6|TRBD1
CARRQGRSPLHF
TGTGCCAGGAGACAGGGCCGATCACCCCTCCACTTT
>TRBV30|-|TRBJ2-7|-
CAWSASNSYEQYF
TGTGCCTGGAGTGCCTCCAACTCCTACGAGCAGTACTTC
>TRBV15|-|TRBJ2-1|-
CATSRDGRGYNEQFF
TGTGCCACCAGCAGAGATGGGCGGGGATACAATGAGCAGTTCTTC
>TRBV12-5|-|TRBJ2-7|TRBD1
CASGLPGQGYEQYF
TGTGCTAGTGGTTTGCCGGGACAGGGCTACGAGCAGTACTTC
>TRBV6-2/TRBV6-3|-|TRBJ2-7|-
CASSYSIGTLKEQYF
TGTGCCAGCAGTTACTCGATAGGGACCCTAAAGGAGCAGTACTTC
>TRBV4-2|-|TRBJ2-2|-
CASSQDYSRGWGTGELFF
TGTGCCAGCAGCCAAGATTACTCTCGGGGATGGGGCACCGGGGAGCTGTTTTTT
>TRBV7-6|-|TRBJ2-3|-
CAIGSRQGRTDTQYF
TGTGCCATCGGATCGAGGCAGGGGAGAACAGATACGCAGTATTTT
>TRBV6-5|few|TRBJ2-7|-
CASSYSRDGPYEQYF
TGTGCCAGCAGTTACTCCCGGGACGGCCCCTACGAGCAGTACTTC
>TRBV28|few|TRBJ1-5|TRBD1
CASHRGSNQPQHF
TGTGCCAGCCACAGGGGTAGCAATCAGCCCCAGCATTTT
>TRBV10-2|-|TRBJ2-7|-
CASSILDEQYF
TGCGCCAGCAGTATACTAGACGAGCAGTACTTC
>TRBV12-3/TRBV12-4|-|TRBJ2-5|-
CASTRGSGMGWETQYF
TGTGCCAGCACCCGAGGTTCAGGGATGGGGTGGGAGACCCAGTACTTC
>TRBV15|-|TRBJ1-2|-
CATSRGKEADGYTF
TGTGCCACCAGCAGAGGCAAGGAGGCAGATGGCTACACCTTC
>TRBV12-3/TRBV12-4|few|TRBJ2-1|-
CASSFRQWSYNEQFF
TGTGCCAGCAGTTTTAGGCAGTGGAGCTACAATGAGCAGTTCTTC
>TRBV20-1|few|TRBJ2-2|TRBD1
CSVISWGQGNTGELFF
TGCAGTGTAATCTCATGGGGACAGGGTAACACCGGGGAGCTGTTTTTT
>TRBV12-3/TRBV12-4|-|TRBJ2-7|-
CASSSGPLVEQYF
TGTGCCAGCAGTTCGGGGCCCCTAGTCGAGCAGTACTTC
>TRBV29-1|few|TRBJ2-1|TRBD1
CSVNRGYEQFF
TGCAGCGTGAACAGGGGATATGAGCAGTTCTTC
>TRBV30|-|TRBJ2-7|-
CAWRMDGTYEQYF
TGTGCCTGGAGGATGGACGGCACCTACGAGCAGTACTTC
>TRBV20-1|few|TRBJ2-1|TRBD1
CSARPRDRAYNEQFF
TGCAGTGCCCGTCCCCGGGACAGGGCATACAATGAGCAGTTCTTC
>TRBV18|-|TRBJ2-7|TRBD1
CASSPRDRVAEQYF
TGTGCCAGCTCACCCCGGGACAGGGTTGCCGAGCAGTACTTC
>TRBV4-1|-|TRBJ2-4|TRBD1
CASTQRTGENIQYF
TGCGCCAGCACCCAGCGGACAGGGGAAAACATTCAGTACTTC
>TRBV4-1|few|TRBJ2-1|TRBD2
CASSHLSGGAWNEQFF
TGCGCCAGCAGCCATCTTAGCGGGGGGGCGTGGAATGAGCAGTTCTTC
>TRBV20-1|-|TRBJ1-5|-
CSAGDIFNQPQHF
TGCAGTGCTGGGGACATCTTCAATCAGCCCCAGCATTTT
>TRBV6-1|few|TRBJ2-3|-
CASSAGLGSTDTQYF
TGTGCCAGCAGTGCGGGGTTGGGGAGCACAGATACGCAGTATTTT
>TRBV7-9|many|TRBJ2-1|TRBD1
CASSLPGQFNEQFF
TGTGCCAGCAGCTTGCCGGGACAGTTCAATGAGCAGTTCTTC
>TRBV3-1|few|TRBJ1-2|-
CASSHPGPYGYTF
TGTGCCAGCAGCCACCCGGGACCCTATGGCTACACCTTC
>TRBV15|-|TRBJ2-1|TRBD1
CATSRGSGTVSNEQFF
TGTGCCACCAGCAGAGGGTCAGGGACAGTCTCCAATGAGCAGTTCTTC
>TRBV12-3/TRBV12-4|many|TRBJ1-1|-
CASSLMVVNTEAFF
TGTGCCAGCAGTTTAATGGTAGTGAACACTGAAGCTTTCTTT
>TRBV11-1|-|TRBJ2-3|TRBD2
CASSPRTSGGLGGDTQYF
TGTGCCAGCAGCCCGAGGACTAGCGGGGGCCTTGGGGGAGATACGCAGTATTTT
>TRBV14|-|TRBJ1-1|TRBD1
CASNRQGPRSEAFF
TGTGCCAGCAATCGACAGGGGCCCCGCTCCGAAGCTTTCTTT
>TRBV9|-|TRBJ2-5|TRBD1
CASSPRDRGLGETQYF
TGTGCCAGCAGCCCCAGGGACAGGGGGCTAGGGGAGACCCAGTACTTC
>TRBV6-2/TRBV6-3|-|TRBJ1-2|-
CASSYGPPNYGYTF
TGTGCCAGCAGTTACGGACCCCCAAACTATGGCTACACCTTC
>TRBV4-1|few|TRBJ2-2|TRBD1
CASSLKNPGQVNTGELFF
TGCGCCAGCAGCCTCAAGAATCCGGGACAGGTGAACACCGGGGAGCTGTTTTTT
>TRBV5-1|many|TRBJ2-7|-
CASSTGQGYEQYF
TGTGCCAGCAGTACTGGGCAGGGCTACGAGCAGTACTTC
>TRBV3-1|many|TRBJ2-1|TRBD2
CASSLSGGPNEQFF
TGTGCCAGCAGCCTAAGCGGGGGGCCCAATGAGCAGTTCTTC